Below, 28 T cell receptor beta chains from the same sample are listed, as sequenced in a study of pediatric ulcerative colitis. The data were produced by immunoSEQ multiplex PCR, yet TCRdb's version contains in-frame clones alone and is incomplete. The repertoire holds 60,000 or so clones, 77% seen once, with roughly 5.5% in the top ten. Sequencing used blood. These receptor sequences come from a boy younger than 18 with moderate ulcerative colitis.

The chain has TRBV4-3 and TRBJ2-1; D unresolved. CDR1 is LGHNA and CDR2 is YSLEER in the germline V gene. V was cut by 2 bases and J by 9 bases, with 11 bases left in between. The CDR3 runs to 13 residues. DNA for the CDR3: TGCGCCAGCAGCCAAAGCAGGCTAGGTGAGCAGTTCTTC. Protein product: CASSQSRLGEQFF.

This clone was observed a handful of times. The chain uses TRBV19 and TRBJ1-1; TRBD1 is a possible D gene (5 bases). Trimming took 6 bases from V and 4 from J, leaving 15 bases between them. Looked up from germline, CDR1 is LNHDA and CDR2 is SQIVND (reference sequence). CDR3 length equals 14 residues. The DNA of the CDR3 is TGTGCCAGTAGGCCGGGGGAGAGGAGCACTGAAGCTTTCTTT. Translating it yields CASRPGERSTEAFF.

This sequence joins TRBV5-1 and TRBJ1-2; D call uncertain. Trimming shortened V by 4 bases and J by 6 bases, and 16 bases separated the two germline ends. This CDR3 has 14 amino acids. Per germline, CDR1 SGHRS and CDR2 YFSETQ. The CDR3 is CASSTGPPGDGYTF. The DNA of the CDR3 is TGCGCCAGCAGCACGGGCCCCCCGGGAGATGGCTACACCTTC. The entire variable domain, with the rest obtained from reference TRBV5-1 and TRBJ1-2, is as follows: KAGVTQTPRYLIKTRGQQVTLSCSPISGHRSVSWYQQTPGQGLQFLFEYFSETQRNKGNFPGRFSGRQFSNSRSEMNVSTLELGDSALYLCASSTGPPGDGYTFGSGTRLTVV.

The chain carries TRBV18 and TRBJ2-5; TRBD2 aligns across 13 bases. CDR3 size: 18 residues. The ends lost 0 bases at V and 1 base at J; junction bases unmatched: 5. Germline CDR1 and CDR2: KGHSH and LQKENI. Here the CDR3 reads CASSPPIGTSGAQETQYF. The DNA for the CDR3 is TGTGCCAGCTCACCACCTATAGGGACTAGCGGGGCCCAAGAGACCCAGTACTTC.

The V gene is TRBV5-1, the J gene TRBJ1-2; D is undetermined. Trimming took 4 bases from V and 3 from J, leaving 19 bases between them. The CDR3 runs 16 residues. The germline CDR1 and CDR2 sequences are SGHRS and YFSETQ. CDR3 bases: TGCGCCAGCAGCCCGGAGCCGACACGGTCTTACTATGGCTACACCTTC. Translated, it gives CASSPEPTRSYYGYTF. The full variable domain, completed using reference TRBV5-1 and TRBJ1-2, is KAGVTQTPRYLIKTRGQQVTLSCSPISGHRSVSWYQQTPGQGLQFLFEYFSETQRNKGNFPGRFSGRQFSNSRSEMNVSTLELGDSALYLCASSPEPTRSYYGYTFGSGTRLTVV.

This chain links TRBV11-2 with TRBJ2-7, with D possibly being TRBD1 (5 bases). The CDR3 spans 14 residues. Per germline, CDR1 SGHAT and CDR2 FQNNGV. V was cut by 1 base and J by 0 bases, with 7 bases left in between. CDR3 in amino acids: CASSLGQNSYEQYF. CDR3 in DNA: TGTGCCAGCAGCTTAGGACAGAACTCCTACGAGCAGTACTTC.

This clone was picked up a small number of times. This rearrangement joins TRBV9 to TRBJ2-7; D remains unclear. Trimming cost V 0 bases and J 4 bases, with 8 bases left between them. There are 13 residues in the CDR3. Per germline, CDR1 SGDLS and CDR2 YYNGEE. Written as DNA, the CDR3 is TGTGCCAGCAGCGTAGGCCCCGATTACGAGCAGTACTTC. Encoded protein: CASSVGPDYEQYF.

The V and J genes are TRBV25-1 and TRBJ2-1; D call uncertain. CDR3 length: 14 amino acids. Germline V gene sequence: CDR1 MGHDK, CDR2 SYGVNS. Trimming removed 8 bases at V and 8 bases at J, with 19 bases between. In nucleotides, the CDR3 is TGTGCCAGCGCTTTGGGGTCCTCCGGGTATGAGCAGTTCTTC. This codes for CASALGSSGYEQFF.

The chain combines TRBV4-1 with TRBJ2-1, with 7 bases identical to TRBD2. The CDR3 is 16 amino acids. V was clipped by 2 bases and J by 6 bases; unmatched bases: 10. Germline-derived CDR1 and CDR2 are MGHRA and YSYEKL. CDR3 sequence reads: CASSQKTSSGGNEQFF. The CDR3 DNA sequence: TGCGCCAGCAGCCAAAAGACTAGCTCGGGAGGCAATGAGCAGTTCTTC.

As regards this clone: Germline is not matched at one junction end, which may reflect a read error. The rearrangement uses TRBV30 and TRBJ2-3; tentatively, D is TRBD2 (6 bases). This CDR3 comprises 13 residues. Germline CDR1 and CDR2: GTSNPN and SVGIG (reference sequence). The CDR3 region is CAWSELRAGLADF. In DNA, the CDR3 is TGTGCCTGGAGTGAACTTCGGGCGGGACTCGCAGATTTT.

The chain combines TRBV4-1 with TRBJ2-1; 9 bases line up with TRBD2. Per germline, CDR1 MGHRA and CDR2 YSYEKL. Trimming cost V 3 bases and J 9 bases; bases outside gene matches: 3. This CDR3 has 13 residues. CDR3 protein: CASSQGRGGEQFF. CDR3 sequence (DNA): TGCGCCAGCAGCCAGGGGCGGGGGGGTGAGCAGTTCTTC.

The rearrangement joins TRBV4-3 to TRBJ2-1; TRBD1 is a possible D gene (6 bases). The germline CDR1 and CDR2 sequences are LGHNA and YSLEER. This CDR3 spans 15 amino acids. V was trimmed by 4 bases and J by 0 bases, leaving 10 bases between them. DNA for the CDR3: TGCGCCAGCAGCCGAGGACAGCTCTCCTACAATGAGCAGTTCTTC. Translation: CASSRGQLSYNEQFF.

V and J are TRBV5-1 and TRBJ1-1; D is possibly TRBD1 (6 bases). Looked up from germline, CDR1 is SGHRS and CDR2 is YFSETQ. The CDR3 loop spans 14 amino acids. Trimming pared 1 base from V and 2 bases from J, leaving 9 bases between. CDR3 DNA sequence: TGCGCCAGCAGCTTGATACAGGGTAACACTGAAGCTTTCTTT. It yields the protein CASSLIQGNTEAFF.

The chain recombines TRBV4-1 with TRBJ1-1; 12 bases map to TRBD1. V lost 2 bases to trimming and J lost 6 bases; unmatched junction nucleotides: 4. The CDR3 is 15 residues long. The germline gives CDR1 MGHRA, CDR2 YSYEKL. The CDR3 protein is CASSQPRDRGPEAFF. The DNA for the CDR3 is TGCGCCAGCAGCCAACCACGGGACAGGGGGCCTGAAGCTTTCTTT.

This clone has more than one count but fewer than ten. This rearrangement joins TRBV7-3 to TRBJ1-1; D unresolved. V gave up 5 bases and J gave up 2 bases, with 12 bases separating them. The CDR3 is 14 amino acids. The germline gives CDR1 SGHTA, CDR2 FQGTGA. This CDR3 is CASSPPHGNTEAFF. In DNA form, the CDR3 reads TGTGCCAGCAGCCCCCCCCACGGAAACACTGAAGCTTTCTTT.

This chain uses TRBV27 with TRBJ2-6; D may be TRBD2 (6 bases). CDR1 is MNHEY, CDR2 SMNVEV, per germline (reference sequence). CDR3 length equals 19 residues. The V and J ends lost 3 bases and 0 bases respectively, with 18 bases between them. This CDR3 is CASSLGGRLSVSGANVLTF. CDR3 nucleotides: TGTGCCAGCAGTTTGGGGGGACGCCTGAGCGTCTCTGGGGCCAACGTCCTGACTTTC. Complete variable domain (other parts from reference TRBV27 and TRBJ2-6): EAQVTQNPRYLITVTGKKLTVTCSQNMNHEYMSWYRQDPGLGLRQIYYSMNVEVTDKGDVPEGYKVSRKEKRNFPLILESPSPNQTSLYFCASSLGGRLSVSGANVLTFGAGSRLTVL.

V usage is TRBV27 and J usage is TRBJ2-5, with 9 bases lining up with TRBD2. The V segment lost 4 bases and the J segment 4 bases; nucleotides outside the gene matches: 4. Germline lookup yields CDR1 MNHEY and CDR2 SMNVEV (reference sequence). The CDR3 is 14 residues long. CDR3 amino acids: CASSWIAGAETQYF. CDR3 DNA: TGTGCCAGCAGTTGGATAGCGGGGGCAGAGACCCAGTACTTC.

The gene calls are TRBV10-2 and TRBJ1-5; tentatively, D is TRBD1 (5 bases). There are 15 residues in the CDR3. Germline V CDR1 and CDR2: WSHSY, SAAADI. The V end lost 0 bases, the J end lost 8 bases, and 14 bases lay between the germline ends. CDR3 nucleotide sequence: TGCGCCAGCAGTGAGTCGGGGGGGAGAACGGAGCCCCAGCATTTT. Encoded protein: CASSESGGRTEPQHF.

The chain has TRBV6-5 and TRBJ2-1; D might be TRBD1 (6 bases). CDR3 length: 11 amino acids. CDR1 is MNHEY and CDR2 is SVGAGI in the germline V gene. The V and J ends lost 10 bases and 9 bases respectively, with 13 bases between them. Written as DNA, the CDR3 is TGTGCCACCCGTACAGGGTCTGAGCAGTTCTTC. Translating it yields CATRTGSEQFF.

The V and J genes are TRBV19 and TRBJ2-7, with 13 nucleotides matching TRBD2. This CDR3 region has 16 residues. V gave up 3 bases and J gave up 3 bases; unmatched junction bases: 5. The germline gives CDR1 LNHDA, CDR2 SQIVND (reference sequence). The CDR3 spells CASSIAGTSGNYEQYF. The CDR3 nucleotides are TGTGCCAGTAGTATTGCCGGGACTAGCGGGAACTACGAGCAGTACTTC.

The CDR3 DNA follows: TGTGCCAGCAGCCCCCGGACGGAATCCTACGAGCAGTACTTC. It translates to CASSPRTESYEQYF. The rearrangement joins TRBV6-5 to TRBJ2-7; D gene ambiguous. Germline-derived CDR1 and CDR2 are MNHEY and SVGAGI. V was shortened by 6 bases and J by 1 base, with 13 bases between the two germline ends. The length of the CDR3 is 14 residues.

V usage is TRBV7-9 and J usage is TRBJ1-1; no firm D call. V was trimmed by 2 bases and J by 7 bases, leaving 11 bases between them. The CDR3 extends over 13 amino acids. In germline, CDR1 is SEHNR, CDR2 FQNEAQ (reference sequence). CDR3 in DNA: TGTGCCAGCAGCTTATCCGAGCGGGTTGAAGCTTTCTTT. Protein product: CASSLSERVEAFF.

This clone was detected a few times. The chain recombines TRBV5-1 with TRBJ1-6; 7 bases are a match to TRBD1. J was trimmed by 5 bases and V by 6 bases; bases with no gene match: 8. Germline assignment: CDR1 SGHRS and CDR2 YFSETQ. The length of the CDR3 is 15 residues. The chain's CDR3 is CASTRDSINNSPLHF. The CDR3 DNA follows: TGCGCCAGCACCCGGGACAGTATCAATAATTCACCCCTCCACTTT.

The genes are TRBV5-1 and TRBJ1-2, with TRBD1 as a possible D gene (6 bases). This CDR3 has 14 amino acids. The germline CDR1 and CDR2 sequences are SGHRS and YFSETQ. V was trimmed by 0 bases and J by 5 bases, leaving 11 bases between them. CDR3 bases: TGCGCCAGCAGCTTGGATCGGCAGGGGTATGGCTACACCTTC. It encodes CASSLDRQGYGYTF.

The CDR3 is CASSQGDSSYEQYF. CDR3 sequence (DNA): TGCGCCAGCAGCCAAGGGGACAGCTCCTACGAGCAGTACTTC. The chain joins TRBV4-1 to TRBJ2-7; 7 bases map to TRBD1. Looked up from germline, CDR1 is MGHRA and CDR2 is YSYEKL. J gave up 0 bases and V 1 base, and 0 bases lay outside the gene matches. CDR3 length equals 14 residues.

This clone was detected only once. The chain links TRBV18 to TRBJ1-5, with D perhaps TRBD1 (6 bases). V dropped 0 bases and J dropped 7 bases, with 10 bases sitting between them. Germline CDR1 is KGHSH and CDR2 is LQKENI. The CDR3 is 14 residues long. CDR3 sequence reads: CASSPPGGEQPQHF. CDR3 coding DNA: TGTGCCAGCTCACCACCTGGGGGCGAGCAGCCCCAGCATTTT.

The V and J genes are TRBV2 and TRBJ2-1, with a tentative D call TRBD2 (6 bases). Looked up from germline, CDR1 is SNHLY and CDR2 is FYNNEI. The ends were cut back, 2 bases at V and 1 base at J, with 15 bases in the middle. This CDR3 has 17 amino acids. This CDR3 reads CASSESRAGWSYNEQFF. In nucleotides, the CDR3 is TGTGCCAGCAGTGAAAGTAGGGCGGGGTGGTCCTACAATGAGCAGTTCTTC. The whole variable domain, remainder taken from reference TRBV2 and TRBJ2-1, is EPEVTQTPSHQVTQMGQEVILRCVPISNHLYFYWYRQILGQKVEFLVSFYNNEISEKSEIFDDQFSVERPDGSNFTLKIRSTKLEDSAMYFCASSESRAGWSYNEQFFGPGTRLTVL.

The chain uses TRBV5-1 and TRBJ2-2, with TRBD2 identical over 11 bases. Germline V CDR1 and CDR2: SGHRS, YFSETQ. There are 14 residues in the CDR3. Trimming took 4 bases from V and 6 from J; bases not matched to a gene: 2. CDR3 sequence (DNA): TGCGCCAGCAGCGCACTAGCGGGAGCCGGGGAGCTGTTTTTT. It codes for CASSALAGAGELFF.